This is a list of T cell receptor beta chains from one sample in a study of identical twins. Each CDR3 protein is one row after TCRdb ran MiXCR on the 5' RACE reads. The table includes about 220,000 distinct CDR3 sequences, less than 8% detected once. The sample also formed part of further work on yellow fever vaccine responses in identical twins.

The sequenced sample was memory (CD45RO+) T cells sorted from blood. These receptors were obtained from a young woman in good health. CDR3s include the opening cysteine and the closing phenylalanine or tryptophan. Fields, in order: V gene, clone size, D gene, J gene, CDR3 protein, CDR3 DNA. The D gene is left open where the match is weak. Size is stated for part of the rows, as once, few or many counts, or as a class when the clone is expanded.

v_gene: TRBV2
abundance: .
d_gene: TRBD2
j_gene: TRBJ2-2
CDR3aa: CASRARGGNTGELFF
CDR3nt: TGTGCCAGCAGGGCCCGGGGGGGGAACACCGGGGAGCTGTTTTTT

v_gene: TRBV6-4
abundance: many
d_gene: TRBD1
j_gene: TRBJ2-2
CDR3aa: CASSRDRGAAGELFF
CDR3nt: TGTGCCAGCAGCCGAGACAGGGGAGCGGCCGGGGAGCTGTTTTTT

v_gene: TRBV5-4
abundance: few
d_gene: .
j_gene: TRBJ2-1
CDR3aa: CASSLDRTNEQFF
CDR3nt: TGTGCCAGCAGCTTGGACAGGACTAATGAGCAGTTCTTC

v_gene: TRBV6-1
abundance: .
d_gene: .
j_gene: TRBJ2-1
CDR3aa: CASSGSWSSYNEQFF
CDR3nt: TGTGCCAGCAGTGGGAGTTGGAGCTCCTACAATGAGCAGTTCTTC

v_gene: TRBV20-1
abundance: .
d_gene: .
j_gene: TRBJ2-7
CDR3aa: CSASLLGAFTYEQYF
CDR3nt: TGCAGTGCTAGCCTCCTTGGGGCATTCACCTACGAGCAGTACTTC

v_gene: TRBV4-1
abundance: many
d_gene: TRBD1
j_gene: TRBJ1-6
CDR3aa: CASSQEGQGLNSPLHF
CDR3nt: TGCGCCAGCAGCCAAGAAGGACAGGGGTTGAATTCACCCCTCCACTTT

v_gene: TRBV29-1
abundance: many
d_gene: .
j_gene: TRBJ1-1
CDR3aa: CSVVGGYPVGAFF
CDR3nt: TGCAGCGTTGTAGGCGGCTATCCCGTGGGAGCTTTCTTT

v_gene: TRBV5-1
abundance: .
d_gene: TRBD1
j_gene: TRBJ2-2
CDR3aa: CASSPRQGSTGELFF
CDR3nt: TGCGCCAGCAGCCCGCGACAGGGGTCCACCGGGGAGCTGTTTTTT

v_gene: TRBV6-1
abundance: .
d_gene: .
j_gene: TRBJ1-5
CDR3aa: CASSDGQAYNQPQHF
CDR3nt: TGTGCCAGCAGTGACGGTCAGGCTTACAATCAGCCCCAGCATTTT

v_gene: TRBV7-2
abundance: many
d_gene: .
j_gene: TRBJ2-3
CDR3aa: CASSLEVARTDTQYF
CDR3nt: TGTGCCAGCAGCTTAGAGGTGGCAAGGACAGATACGCAGTATTTT

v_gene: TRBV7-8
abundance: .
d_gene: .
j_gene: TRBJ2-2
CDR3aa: CASSLAWSGTGELFF
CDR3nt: TGTGCCAGCAGCTTAGCGTGGAGCGGCACCGGGGAGCTGTTTTTT

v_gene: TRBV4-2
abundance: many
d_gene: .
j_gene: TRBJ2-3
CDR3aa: CASSQDLFGGDTQYF
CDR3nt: TGTGCCAGCAGCCAAGATCTCTTTGGAGGAGATACGCAGTATTTT

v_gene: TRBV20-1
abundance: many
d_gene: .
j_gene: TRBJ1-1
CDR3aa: CSASRQPNTEAFF
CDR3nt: TGCAGTGCTAGTCGACAGCCGAACACTGAAGCTTTCTTT

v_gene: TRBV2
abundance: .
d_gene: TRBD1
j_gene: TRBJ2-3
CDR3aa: CASTRDRASTDTQYF
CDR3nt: TGTGCCAGCACCCGGGACAGGGCTAGCACAGATACGCAGTATTTT

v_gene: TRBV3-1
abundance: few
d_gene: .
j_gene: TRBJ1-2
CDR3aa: CASSQDLEGSNYGYTF
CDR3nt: TGTGCCAGCAGCCAAGATCTTGAGGGGTCTAACTATGGCTACACCTTC

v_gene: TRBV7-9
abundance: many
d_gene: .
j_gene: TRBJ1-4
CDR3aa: CASSLFQGSNEKLFF
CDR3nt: TGTGCCAGCAGCTTATTTCAAGGGTCTAATGAAAAACTGTTTTTT

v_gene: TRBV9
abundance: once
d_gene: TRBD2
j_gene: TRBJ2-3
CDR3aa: CASSLTSGRALGTDTQYF
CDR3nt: TGTGCCAGCAGCCTGACTAGCGGGAGGGCCCTCGGCACAGATACGCAGTATTTT

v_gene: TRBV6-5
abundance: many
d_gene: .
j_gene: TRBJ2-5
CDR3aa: CASSSAQTGGGETQYF
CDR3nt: TGTGCCAGCAGTTCCGCCCAAACAGGGGGGGGAGAGACCCAGTACTTC

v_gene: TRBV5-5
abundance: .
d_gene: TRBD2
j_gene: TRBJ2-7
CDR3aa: CASSLGLLCGSHEQYF
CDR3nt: TGTGCCAGCAGCCTGGGGCTCCTCTGCGGGAGCCACGAGCAGTACTTC

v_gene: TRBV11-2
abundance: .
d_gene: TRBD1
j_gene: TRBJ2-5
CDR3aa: CASRFRQGAGEETQYF
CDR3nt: TGTGCCAGCAGGTTCCGCCAGGGGGCGGGTGAAGAGACCCAGTACTTC

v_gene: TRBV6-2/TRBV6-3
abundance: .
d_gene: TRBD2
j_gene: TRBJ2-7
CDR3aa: CACSRAGAYEQYF
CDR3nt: TGTGCCTGTTCGAGGGCGGGAGCCTACGAGCAGTACTTC

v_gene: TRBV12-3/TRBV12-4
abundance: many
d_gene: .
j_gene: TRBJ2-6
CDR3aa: CASSSPRLEGSLSGANVLTF
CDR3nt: TGTGCCAGCAGTTCCCCACGTCTGGAGGGTTCCCTCTCTGGGGCCAACGTCCTGACTTTC

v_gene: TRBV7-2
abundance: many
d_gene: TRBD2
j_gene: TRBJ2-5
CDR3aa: CASSSIAGYQETQYF
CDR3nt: TGTGCCAGCAGCTCCATAGCGGGATACCAAGAGACCCAGTACTTC

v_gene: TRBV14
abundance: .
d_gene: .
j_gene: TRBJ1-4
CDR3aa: CASSRATNEKLFF
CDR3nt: TGTGCCAGCAGCCGCGCAACTAATGAAAAACTGTTTTTT

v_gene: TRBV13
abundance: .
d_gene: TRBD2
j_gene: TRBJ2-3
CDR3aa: CASSFSGGIDTQYF
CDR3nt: TGTGCCAGCAGCTTTAGCGGGGGGATAGATACGCAGTATTTT

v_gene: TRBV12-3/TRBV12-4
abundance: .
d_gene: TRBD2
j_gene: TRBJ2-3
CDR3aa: CASRTSGSLDTQYF
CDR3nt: TGTGCCAGCAGAACCAGCGGGAGTTTGGATACGCAGTATTTT

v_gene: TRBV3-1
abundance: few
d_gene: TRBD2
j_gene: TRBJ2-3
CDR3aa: CASSPTGRGTYTQYF
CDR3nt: TGTGCCAGCAGCCCTACGGGGCGGGGGACTTATACGCAGTATTTT

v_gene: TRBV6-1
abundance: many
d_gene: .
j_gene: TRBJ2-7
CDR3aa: CASSDWTAVSYEQYF
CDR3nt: TGTGCCAGCAGTGATTGGACAGCGGTCTCCTACGAGCAGTACTTC

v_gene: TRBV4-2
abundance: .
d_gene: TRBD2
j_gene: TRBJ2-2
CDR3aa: CASSQGTSDTGELFF
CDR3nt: TGTGCCAGCAGCCAGGGGACTAGCGACACCGGGGAGCTGTTTTTT

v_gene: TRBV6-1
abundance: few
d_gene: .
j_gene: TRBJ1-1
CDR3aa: CASDRGTEAFF
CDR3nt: TGTGCCAGCGATAGGGGGACTGAAGCTTTCTTT

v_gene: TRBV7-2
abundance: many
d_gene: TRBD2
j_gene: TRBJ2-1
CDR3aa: CASSPTSGSYNEQFF
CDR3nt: TGTGCCAGCAGCCCCACTAGCGGGAGCTACAATGAGCAGTTCTTC

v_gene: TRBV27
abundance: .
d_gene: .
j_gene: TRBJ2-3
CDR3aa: CASRSSDTQYF
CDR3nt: TGTGCCAGCAGATCCTCTGATACGCAGTATTTT

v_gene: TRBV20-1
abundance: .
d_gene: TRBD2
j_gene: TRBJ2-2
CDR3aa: CSARELLAGDTGELFF
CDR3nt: TGCAGTGCTAGAGAGTTACTAGCGGGAGACACCGGGGAGCTGTTTTTT

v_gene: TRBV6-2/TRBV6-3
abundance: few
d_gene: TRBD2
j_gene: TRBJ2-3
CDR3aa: CASPQRGGPDTQYF
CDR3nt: TGTGCCAGCCCCCAGCGGGGGGGCCCCGATACGCAGTATTTT

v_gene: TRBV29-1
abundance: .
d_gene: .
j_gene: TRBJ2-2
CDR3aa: CSVQQGVRTGELFF
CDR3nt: TGCAGCGTACAACAGGGAGTGAGAACCGGGGAGCTGTTTTTT

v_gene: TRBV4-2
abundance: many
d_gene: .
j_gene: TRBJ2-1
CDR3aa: CASSQVWAGQAFNEQFF
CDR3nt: TGTGCCAGCAGCCAAGTTTGGGCGGGGCAAGCATTCAATGAGCAGTTCTTC

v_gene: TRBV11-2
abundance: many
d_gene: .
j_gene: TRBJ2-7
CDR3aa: CASSLTDRAYEQYF
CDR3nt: TGTGCCAGCAGCCTAACGGACAGAGCCTACGAGCAGTACTTC

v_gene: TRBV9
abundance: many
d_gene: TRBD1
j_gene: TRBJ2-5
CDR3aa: CASSAVTGQQETQYF
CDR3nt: TGTGCCAGCAGCGCAGTGACAGGGCAACAAGAGACCCAGTACTTC

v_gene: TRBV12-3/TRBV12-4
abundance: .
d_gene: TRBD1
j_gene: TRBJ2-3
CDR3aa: CASTPLNRGSTDTQYF
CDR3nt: TGTGCCAGCACCCCCCTGAACAGGGGCAGCACAGATACGCAGTATTTT

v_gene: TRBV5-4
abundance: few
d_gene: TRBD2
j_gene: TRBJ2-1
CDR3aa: CASSLRIAGGFEQFF
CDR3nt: TGTGCCAGCAGCTTGCGAATAGCGGGGGGTTTTGAGCAGTTCTTC

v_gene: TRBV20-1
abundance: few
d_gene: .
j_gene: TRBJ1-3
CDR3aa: CSARGSGSGGNTIYF
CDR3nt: TGCAGTGCTAGAGGGTCGGGGAGCGGAGGAAACACCATATATTTT

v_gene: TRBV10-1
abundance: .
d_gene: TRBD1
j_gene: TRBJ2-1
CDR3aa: CASSEDRGMSYNEQFF
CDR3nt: TGCGCCAGCAGTGAAGACAGGGGGATGTCCTACAATGAGCAGTTCTTC

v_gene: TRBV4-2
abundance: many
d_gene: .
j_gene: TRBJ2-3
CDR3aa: CASSQDWGSSTDTQYF
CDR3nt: TGTGCCAGCAGCCAAGATTGGGGGAGCAGCACAGATACGCAGTATTTT

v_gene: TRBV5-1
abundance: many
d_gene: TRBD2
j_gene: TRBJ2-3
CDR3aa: CASSLVRRGGTDTQYF
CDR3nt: TGCGCCAGCAGCTTGGTGAGGCGGGGGGGCACAGATACGCAGTATTTT

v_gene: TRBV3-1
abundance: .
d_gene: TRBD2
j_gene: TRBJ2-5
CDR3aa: CASSQGRLAGGETQYF
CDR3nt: TGTGCCAGCAGCCAAGGTAGACTAGCGGGGGGAGAGACCCAGTACTTC

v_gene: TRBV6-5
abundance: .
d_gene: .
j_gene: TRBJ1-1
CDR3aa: CASSYSHNTEAFF
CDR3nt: TGTGCCAGCAGTTACTCACACAACACTGAAGCTTTCTTT

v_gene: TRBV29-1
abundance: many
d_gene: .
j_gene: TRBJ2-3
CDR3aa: CSAMARGPTDTQYF
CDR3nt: TGCAGCGCGATGGCTAGGGGACCCACAGATACGCAGTATTTT

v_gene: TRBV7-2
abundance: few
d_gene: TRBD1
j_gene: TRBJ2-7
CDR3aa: CASSRGQSGTYEQYF
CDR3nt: TGTGCCAGCAGCCGGGGACAGTCTGGGACCTACGAGCAGTACTTC

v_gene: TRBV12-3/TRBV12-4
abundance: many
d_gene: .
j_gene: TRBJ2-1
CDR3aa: CASSLDRRAYNEQFF
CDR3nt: TGTGCCAGCAGTTTAGACCGTCGAGCCTACAATGAGCAGTTCTTC

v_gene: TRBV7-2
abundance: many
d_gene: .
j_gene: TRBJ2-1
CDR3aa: CASSYGNLDEQFF
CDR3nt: TGTGCCAGCAGCTACGGGAATCTCGATGAGCAGTTCTTC

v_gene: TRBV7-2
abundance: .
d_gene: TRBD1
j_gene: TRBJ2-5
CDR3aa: CASSVERTGGGETQYF
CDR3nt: TGTGCCAGCAGCGTAGAGCGGACAGGGGGCGGGGAGACCCAGTACTTC

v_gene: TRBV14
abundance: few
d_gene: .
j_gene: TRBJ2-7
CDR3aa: CASSKDQRAPYEQYF
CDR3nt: TGTGCCAGCAGCAAAGACCAGCGAGCGCCTTACGAGCAGTACTTC

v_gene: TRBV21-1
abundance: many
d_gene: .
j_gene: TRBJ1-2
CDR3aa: CASSKRGRGYGYTF
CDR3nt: TGTGCCAGCAGCAAACGTGGCAGGGGGTATGGCTACACCTTC

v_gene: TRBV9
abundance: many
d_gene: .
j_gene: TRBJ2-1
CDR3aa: CASSVEDGYNEQFF
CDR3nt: TGTGCCAGCAGCGTAGAGGACGGGTACAATGAGCAGTTCTTC